There are a few counts of the clone carrying this T cell receptor beta chain. Its antigen is still unknown. Germline V gives CDR1 MNHNS, CDR2 SASEGT. The CDR3 is made up of 16 amino acids. V shed 3 bases and J 2 bases; nucleotides not matched to a gene: 0. The data derive from a study of T cell repertoires in cytomegalovirus infection. Each CDR3 protein gets one entry after TCRdb re-called the reads with MiXCR. The table has a few hundred thousand distinct CDR3 sequences, 40% to 50% seen once; the top ten hold about two fifths. The rearrangement uses TRBV6-1 and TRBJ2-1, with TRBD2 matching over 14 bases. Sequenced material: cultured PBMCs, taken from culture after CMV antigen stimulation. This sequence originates from a human donor in good health (CMV status not recorded). Some clones in this sample may be carry-over from other donors' samples. The CDR3 DNA is TGTGCCAGCAGTGAGGGACTAGCGGGAGCCTACAATGAGCAGTTCTTC. It is translated as CASSEGLAGAYNEQFF.